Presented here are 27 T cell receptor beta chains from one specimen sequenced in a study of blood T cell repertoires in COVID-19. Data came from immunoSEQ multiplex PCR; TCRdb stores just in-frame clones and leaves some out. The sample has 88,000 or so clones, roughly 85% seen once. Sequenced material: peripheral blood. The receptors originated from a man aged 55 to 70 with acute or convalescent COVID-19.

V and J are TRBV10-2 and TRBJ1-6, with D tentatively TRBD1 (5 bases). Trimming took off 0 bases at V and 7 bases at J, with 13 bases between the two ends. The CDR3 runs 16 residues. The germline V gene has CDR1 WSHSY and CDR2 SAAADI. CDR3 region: CASSESQGLENSPLHF. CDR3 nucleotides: TGCGCCAGCAGTGAGTCCCAGGGACTAGAGAATTCACCCCTCCACTTT.

This chain's CDR3 is CASSEGTRVKLFF. In DNA form, the CDR3 reads TGTGCCAGCAGTGAAGGGACTCGAGTAAAACTGTTTTTT. V is TRBV6-1 and J is TRBJ1-4; D unclear. V lost 1 base, J lost 10 bases, and 10 bases lay in between. This CDR3 has 13 amino acids. Germline V gene sequence: CDR1 MNHNS, CDR2 SASEGT.

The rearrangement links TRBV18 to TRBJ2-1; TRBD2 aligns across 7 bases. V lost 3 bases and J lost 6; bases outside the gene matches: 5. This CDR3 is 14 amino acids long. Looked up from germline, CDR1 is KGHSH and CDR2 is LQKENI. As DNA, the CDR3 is TGTGCCAGCTCACCCCGGGGAGGGATCAATGAGCAGTTCTTC. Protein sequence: CASSPRGGINEQFF.

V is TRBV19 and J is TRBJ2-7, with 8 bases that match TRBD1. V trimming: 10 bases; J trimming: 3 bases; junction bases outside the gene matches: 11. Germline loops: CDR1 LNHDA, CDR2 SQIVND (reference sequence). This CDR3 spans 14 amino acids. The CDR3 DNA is TGTGCCACTTCAGGACAGGGAGGAATCTACGAGCAGTACTTC. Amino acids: CATSGQGGIYEQYF.

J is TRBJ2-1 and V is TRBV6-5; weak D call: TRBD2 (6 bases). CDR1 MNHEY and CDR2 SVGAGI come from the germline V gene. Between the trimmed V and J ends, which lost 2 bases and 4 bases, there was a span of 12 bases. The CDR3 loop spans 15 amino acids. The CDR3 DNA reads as TGTGCCAGCAGTTACGACGGGAGTCGGTACAATGAGCAGTTCTTC. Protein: CASSYDGSRYNEQFF.

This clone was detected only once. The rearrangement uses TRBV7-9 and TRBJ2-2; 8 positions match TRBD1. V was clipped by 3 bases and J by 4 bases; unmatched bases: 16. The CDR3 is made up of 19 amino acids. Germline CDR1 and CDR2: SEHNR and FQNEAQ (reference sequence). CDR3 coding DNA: TGTGCCAGCAGCTTTCTTCCGGGACAGGCCTTCAAGGTCACCGGGGAGCTGTTTTTT. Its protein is CASSFLPGQAFKVTGELFF.

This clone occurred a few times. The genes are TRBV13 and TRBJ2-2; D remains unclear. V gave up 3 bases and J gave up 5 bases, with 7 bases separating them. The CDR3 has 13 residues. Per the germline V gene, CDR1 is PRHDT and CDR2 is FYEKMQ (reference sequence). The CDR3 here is CASSFMRTGELFF. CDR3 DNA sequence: TGTGCCAGCAGCTTTATGCGGACCGGGGAGCTGTTTTTT.

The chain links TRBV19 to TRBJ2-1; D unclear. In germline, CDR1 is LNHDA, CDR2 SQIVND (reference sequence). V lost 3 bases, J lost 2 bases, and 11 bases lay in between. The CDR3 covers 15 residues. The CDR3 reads CASSIRDFTYNEQFF. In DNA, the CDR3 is TGTGCCAGTAGTATTCGAGACTTCACCTACAATGAGCAGTTCTTC.

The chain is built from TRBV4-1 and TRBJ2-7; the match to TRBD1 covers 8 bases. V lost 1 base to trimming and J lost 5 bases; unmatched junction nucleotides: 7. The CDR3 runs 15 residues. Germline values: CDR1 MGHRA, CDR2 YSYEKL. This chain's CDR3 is CASSQAGQGSDEQYF. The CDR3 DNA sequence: TGCGCCAGCAGCCAAGCAGGACAGGGCAGCGACGAGCAGTACTTC.

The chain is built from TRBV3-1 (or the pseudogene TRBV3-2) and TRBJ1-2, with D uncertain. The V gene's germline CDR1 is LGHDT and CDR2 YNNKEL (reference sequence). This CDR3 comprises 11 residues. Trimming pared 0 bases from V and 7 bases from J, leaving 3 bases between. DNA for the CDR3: TGTGCCAGCAGCCAAGACTTTGGCTACACCTTC. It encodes CASSQDFGYTF.

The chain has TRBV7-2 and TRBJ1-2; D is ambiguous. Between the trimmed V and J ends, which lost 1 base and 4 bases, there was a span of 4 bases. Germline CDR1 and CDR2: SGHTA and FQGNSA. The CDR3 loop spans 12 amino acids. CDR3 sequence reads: CASSLVLYGYTF. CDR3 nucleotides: TGTGCCAGCAGCTTAGTCCTCTATGGCTACACCTTC. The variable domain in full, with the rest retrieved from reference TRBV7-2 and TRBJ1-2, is GAGVSQSPSNKVTEKGKDVELRCDPISGHTALYWYRQSLGQGLEFLIYFQGNSAPDKSGLPSDRFSAERTGGSVSTLTIQRTQQEDSAVYLCASSLVLYGYTFGSGTRLTVV.

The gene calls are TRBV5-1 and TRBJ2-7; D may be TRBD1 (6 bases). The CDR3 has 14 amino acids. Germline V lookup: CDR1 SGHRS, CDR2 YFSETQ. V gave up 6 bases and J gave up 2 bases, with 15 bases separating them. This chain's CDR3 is CASNTGTTTYEQYF. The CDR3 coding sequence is TGCGCCAGCAATACCGGGACAACGACCTACGAGCAGTACTTC. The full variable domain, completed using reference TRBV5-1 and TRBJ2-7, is KAGVTQTPRYLIKTRGQQVTLSCSPISGHRSVSWYQQTPGQGLQFLFEYFSETQRNKGNFPGRFSGRQFSNSRSEMNVSTLELGDSALYLCASNTGTTTYEQYFGPGTRLTVT.

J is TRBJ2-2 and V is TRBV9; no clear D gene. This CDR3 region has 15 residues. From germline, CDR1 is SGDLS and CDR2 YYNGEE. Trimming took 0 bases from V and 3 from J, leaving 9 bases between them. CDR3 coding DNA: TGTGCCAGCAGCGTAGCTTACAGAGACACCGGGGAGCTGTTTTTT. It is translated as CASSVAYRDTGELFF. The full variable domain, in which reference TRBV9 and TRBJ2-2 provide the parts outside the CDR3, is DSGVTQTPKHLITATGQRVTLRCSPRSGDLSVYWYQQSLDQGLQFLIQYYNGEERAKGNILERFSAQQFPDLHSELNLSSLELGDSALYFCASSVAYRDTGELFFGEGSRLTVL.

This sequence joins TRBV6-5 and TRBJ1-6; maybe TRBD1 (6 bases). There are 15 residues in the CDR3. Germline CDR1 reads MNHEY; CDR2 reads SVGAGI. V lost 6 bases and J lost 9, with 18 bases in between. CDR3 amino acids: CASSYGQISSSPLHF. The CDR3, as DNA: TGTGCCAGCAGCTATGGACAGATTTCTAGTTCACCCCTCCACTTT.

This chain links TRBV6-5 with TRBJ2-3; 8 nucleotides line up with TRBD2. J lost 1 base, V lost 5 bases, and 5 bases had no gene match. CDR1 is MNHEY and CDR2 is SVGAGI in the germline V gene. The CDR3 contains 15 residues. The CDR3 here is CASSRGGYGTDTQYF. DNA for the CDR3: TGTGCCAGCAGTCGGGGGGGTTACGGCACAGATACGCAGTATTTT.

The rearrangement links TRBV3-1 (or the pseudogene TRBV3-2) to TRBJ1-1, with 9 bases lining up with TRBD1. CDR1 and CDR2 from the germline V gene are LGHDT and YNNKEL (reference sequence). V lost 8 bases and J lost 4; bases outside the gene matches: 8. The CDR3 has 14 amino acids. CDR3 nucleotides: TGTGCCAGCTGCACAGGGGGCAGAAGCACTGAAGCTTTCTTT. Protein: CASCTGGRSTEAFF.

The CDR3 loop is CASSERQGVRDEQFF. The CDR3 DNA reads TGTGCCAGCAGTGAAAGACAGGGGGTTAGAGATGAGCAGTTCTTC. The V gene is TRBV25-1, the J gene TRBJ2-1; 9 bases are shared with TRBD1. V gave up 2 bases and J gave up 8 bases; unmatched junction bases: 7. CDR1 is MGHDK and CDR2 is SYGVNS in the germline V gene. The CDR3 spans 15 residues.

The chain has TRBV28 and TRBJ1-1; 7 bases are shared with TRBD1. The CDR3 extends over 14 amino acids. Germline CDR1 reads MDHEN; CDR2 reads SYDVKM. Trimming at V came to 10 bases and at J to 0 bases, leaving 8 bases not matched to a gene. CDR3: CATRGLTMNTEAFF. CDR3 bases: TGTGCCACCAGGGGGTTGACTATGAACACTGAAGCTTTCTTT.

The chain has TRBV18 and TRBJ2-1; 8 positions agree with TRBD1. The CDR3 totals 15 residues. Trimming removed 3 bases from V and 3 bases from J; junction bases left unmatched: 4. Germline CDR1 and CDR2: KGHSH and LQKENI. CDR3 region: CASSPDGQGYNEQFF. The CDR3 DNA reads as TGTGCCAGCTCACCTGACGGACAGGGCTACAATGAGCAGTTCTTC.

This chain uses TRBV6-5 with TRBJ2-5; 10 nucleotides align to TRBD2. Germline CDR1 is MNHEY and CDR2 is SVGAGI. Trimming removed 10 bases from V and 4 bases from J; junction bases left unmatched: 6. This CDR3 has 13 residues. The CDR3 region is CATERGGTETQYF. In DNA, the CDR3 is TGTGCCACCGAGCGGGGGGGGACAGAGACCCAGTACTTC.

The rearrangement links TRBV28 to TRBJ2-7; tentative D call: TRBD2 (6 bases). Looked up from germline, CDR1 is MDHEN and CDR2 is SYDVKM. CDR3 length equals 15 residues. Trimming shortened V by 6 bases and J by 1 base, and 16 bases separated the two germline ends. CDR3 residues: CASSRRGPLSYEQYF. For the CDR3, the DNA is TGTGCCAGCAGCCGGAGGGGACCGTTATCCTACGAGCAGTACTTC.

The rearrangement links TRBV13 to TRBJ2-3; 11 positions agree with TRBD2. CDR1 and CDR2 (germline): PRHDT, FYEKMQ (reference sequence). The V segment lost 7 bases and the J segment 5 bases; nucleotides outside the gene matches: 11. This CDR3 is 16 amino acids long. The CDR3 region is CASTRGGTSGGDTQYF. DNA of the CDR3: TGTGCCAGCACGCGGGGTGGGACTAGCGGTGGAGATACGCAGTATTTT.

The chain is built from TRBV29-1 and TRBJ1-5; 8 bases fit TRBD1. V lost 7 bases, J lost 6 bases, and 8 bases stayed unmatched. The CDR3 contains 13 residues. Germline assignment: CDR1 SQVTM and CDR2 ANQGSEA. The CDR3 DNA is TGCAGCGCAGGACAGGGAGGGGGTCAGCCCCAGCATTTT. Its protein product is CSAGQGGGQPQHF.

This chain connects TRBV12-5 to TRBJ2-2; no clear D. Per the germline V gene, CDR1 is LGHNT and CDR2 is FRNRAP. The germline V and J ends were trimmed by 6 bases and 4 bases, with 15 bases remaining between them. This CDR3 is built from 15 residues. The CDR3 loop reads CASGISSGVTGELFF. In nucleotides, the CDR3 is TGTGCTAGTGGGATTAGTTCGGGTGTCACCGGGGAGCTGTTTTTT.

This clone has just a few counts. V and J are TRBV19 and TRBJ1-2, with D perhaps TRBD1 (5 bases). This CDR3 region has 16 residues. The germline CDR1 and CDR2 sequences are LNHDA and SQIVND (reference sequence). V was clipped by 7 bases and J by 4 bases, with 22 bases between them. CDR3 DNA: TGTGCCAGTACCACCCAAACAGGCTCCTCGTTCTATGGCTACACCTTC. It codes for CASTTQTGSSFYGYTF.

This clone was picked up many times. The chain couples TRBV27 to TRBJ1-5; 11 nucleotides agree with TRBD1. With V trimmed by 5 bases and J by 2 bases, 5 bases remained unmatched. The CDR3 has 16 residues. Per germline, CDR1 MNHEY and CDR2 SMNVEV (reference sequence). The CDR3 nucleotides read TGTGCCAGCAGTCCCAGGACAGGGGGCGGCAATCAGCCCCAGCATTTT. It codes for CASSPRTGGGNQPQHF.

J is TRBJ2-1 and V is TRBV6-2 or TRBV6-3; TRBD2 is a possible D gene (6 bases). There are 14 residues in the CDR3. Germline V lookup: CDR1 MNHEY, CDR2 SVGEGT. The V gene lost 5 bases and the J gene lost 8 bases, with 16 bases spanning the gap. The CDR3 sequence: CASSRRLVGYEQFF. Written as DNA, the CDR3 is TGTGCCAGCAGTCGCCGACTAGTAGGGTATGAGCAGTTCTTC.